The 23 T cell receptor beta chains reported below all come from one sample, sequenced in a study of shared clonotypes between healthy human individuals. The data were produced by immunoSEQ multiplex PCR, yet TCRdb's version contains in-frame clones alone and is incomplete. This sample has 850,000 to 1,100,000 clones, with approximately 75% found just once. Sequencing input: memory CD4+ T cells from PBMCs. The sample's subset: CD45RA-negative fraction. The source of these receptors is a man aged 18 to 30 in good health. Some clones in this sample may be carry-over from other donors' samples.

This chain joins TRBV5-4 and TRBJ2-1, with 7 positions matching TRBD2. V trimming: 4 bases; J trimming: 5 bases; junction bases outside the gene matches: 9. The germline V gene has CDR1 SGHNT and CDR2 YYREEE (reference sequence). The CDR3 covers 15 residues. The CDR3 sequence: CASSPEGLADNEQFF. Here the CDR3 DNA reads TGTGCCAGCAGCCCCGAGGGCCTAGCGGACAATGAGCAGTTCTTC.

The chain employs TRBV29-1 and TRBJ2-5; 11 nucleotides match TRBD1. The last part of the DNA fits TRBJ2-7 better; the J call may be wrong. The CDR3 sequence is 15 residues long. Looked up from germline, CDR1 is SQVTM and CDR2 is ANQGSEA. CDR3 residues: CSVLGQGGITYEQYF. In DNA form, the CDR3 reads TGCAGCGTCCTGGGACAGGGGGGGATCACCTACGAGCAGTACTTC.

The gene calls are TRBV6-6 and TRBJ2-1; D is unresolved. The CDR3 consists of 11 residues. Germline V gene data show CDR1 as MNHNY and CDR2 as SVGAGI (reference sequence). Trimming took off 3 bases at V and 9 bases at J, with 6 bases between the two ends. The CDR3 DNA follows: TGTGCCAGCAGTTATTTGGCTGAGCAGTTCTTC. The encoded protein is CASSYLAEQFF.

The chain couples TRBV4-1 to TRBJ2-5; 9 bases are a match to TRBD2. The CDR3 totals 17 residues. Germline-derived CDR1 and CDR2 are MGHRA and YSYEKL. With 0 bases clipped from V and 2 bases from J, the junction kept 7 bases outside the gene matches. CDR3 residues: CASSQEGREGTQETQYF. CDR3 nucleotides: TGCGCCAGCAGCCAAGAAGGGCGGGAGGGGACACAAGAGACCCAGTACTTC.

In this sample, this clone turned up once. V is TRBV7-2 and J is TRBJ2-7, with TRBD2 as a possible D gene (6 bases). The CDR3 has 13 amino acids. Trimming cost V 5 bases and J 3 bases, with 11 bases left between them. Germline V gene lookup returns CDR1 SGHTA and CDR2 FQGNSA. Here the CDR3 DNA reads TGTGCCAGCAGCGCGGGACCGGGCTACGAGCAGTACTTC. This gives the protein CASSAGPGYEQYF.

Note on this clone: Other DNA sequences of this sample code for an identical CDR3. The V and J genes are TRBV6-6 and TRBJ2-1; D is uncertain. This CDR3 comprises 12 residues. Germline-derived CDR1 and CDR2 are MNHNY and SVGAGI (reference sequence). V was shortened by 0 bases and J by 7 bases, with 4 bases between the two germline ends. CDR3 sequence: CASSYSGNEQFF. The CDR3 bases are TGTGCCAGCAGTTACTCTGGGAATGAGCAGTTCTTC.

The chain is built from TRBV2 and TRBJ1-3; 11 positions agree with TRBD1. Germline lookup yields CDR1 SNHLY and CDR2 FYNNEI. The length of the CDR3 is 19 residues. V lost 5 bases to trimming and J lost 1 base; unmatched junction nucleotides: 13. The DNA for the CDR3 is TGTGCCAGCAGTCCGACTTTAGGGACAGGGGGTCCATCTGGAAACACCATATATTTT. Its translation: CASSPTLGTGGPSGNTIYF.

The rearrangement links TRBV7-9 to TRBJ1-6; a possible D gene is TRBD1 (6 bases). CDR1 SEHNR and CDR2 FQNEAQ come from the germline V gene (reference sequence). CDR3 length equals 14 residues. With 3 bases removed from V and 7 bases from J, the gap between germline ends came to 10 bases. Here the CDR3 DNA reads TGTGCCAGCAGCTTTCAGGGGTTAAATTCACCCCTCCACTTT. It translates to CASSFQGLNSPLHF.

CDR3 amino acids: CASSAGIRYGYTF. The CDR3, as DNA: TGTGCCAGCAGCGCGGGGATTCGGTATGGCTACACCTTC. The V gene is TRBV9, the J gene TRBJ1-2; D remains ambiguous. Per the germline V gene, CDR1 is SGDLS and CDR2 is YYNGEE. V was shortened by 3 bases and J by 5 bases, with 11 bases between the two germline ends. The CDR3 is made up of 13 amino acids.

The CDR3: CASSIGGQGFYEQYF. Written as DNA, the CDR3 is TGTGCCAGTAGTATAGGGGGACAGGGATTCTACGAGCAGTACTTC. The genes are TRBV19 and TRBJ2-7, with 9 bases identical to TRBD1. Trimming took 1 base from V and 3 from J; bases not matched to a gene: 4. The CDR3 totals 15 residues. Germline CDR1 and CDR2: LNHDA and SQIVND (reference sequence). The full variable domain, completed using reference TRBV19 and TRBJ2-7, is DGGITQSPKYLFRKEGQNVTLSCEQNLNHDAMYWYRQDPGQGLRLIYYSQIVNDFQKGDIAEGYSVSREKKESFPLTVTSAQKNPTAFYLCASSIGGQGFYEQYFGPGTRLTVT.

CDR3 in DNA: TGTGCCAGCAGTGAGGGGGTTTGGAACACTGAAGCTTTCTTT. It is translated as CASSEGVWNTEAFF. V usage is TRBV2 and J usage is TRBJ1-1; maybe TRBD1 (5 bases). From germline, CDR1 is SNHLY and CDR2 FYNNEI. V was shortened by 3 bases and J by 1 base, with 9 bases between the two germline ends. The length of the CDR3 is 14 residues.

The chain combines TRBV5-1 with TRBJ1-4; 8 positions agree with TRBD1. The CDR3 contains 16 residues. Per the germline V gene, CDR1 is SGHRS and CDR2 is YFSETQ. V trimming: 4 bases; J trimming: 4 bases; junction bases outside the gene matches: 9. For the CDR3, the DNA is TGCGCCAGCAGCACATCAGGGGGCACCCTTAATGAAAAACTGTTTTTT. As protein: CASSTSGGTLNEKLFF.

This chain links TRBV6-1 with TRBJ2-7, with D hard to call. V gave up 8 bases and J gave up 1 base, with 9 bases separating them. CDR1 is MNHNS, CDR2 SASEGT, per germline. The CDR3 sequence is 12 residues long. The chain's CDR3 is CASERRSYEQYF. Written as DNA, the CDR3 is TGTGCCAGCGAAAGGCGTTCCTACGAGCAGTACTTC.

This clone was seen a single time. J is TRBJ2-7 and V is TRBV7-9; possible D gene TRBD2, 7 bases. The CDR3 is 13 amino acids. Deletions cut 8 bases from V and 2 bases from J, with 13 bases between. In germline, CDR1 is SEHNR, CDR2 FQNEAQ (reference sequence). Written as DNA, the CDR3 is TGTGCCAGCCCAGGGGAGGGTCCCTACGAGCAGTACTTC. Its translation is CASPGEGPYEQYF.

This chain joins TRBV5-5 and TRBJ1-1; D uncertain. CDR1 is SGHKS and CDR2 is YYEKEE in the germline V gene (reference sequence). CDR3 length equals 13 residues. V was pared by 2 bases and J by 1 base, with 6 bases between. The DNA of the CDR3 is TGTGCCAGCAGCTTCCCCCAGAACACTGAAGCTTTCTTT. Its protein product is CASSFPQNTEAFF. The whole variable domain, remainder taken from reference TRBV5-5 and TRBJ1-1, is DAGVTQSPTHLIKTRGQQVTLRCSPISGHKSVSWYQQVLGQGPQFIFQYYEKEERGRGNFPDRFSARQFPNYSSELNVNALLLGDSALYLCASSFPQNTEAFFGQGTRLTVV.

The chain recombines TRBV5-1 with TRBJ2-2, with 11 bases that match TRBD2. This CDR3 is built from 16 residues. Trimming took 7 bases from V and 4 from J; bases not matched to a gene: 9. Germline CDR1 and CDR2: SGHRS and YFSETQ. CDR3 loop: CASLPTGTSGTGELFF. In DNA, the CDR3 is TGCGCCAGCTTACCTACCGGGACTAGCGGCACCGGGGAGCTGTTTTTT.

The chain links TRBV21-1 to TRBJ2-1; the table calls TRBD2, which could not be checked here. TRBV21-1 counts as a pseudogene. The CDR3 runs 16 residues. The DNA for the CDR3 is TGTGCCAGCAGCAAAAGCTTGGAGTTTCTGGACAATGAGCAGTTCTTC. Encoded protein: CASSKSLEFLDNEQFF.

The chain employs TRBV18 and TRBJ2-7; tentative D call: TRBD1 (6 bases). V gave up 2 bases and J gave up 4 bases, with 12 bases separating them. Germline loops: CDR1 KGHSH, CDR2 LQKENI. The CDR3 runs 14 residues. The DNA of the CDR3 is TGTGCCAGCTCACCAGCCGGCAGGGGATACGAGCAGTACTTC. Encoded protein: CASSPAGRGYEQYF.

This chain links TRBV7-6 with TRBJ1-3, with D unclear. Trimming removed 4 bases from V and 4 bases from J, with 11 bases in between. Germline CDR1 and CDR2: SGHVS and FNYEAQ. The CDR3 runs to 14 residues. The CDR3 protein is CASSSSPSGNTIYF. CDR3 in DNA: TGTGCCAGCAGCTCGTCGCCGTCCGGAAACACCATATATTTT.

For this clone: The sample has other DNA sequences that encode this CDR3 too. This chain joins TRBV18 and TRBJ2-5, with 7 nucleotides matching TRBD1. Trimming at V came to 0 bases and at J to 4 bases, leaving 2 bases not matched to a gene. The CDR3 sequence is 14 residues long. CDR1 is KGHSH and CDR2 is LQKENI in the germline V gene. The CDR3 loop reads CASSPPNRGETQYF. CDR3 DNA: TGTGCCAGCTCACCACCTAACAGGGGAGAGACCCAGTACTTC.

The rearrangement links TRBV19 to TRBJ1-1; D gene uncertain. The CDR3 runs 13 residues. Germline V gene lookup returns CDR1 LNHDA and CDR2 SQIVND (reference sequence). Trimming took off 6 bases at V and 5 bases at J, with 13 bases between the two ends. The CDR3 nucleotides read TGTGCCAGTAGCGAAGCCCTGGGAACTGAAGCTTTCTTT. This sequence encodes CASSEALGTEAFF. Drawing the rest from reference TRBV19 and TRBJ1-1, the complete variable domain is DGGITQSPKYLFRKEGQNVTLSCEQNLNHDAMYWYRQDPGQGLRLIYYSQIVNDFQKGDIAEGYSVSREKKESFPLTVTSAQKNPTAFYLCASSEALGTEAFFGQGTRLTVV.

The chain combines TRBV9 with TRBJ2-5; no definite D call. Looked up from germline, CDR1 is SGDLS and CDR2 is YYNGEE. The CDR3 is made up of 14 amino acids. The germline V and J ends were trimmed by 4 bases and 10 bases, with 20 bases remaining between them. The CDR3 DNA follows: TGTGCCAGCAGCCAGACCGGGCCGTTAGCAGTCCAGTACTTC. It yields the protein CASSQTGPLAVQYF.

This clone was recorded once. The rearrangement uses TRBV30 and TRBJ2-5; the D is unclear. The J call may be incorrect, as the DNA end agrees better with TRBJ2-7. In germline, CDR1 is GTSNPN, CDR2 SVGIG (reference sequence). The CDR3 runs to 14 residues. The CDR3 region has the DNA TGTGCCTGGAGTGGGGTGTCTACCTCCTACGAGCAGTACTTC. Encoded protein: CAWSGVSTSYEQYF.